Listed below are T cell receptor beta chains from one sample, sequenced in a study of shared clonotypes between healthy human individuals. Produced via immunoSEQ multiplex PCR; TCRdb's table is partial and in-frame only. This sample has 2 million to 2.5 million clones, with around 92% found just once. The source material was naive CD4+ T cells from PBMCs. The receptors were gathered from a man between 18 and 29 years old in good health. Some clones in this sample may be carry-over from other donors' samples. CDR3s include the opening cysteine and the closing phenylalanine or tryptophan. The D gene is left open where the match is weak. Size values are once, few and many counts, or a class for expanded clones, and some rows have none.

j_gene,v_gene,abundance,d_gene,CDR3nt,CDR3aa
TRBJ1-2,TRBV5-6,.,.,TGTGCCAGCAGCTATCGGACATATGGCTACACCTTC,CASSYRTYGYTF
TRBJ2-7,TRBV28,.,TRBD2,TGTGCCAGCAGTCCTACTAGCGGGAGTTCCTACGAGCAGTACTTC,CASSPTSGSSYEQYF
TRBJ2-1,TRBV4-1,.,.,TGCGCCAGCAGCCAAGCCGGGCTCCTGGGGAATGAGCAGTTCTTC,CASSQAGLLGNEQFF
TRBJ2-5,TRBV7-9,.,TRBD1,TGTGCCAGCAGCCCTAGCCGGACAGGGCAAGAGACCCAGTACTTC,CASSPSRTGQETQYF
TRBJ1-2,TRBV7-9,.,TRBD1,TGTGCCAGCAGCCGCAGGGGGGAGAACTATGGCTACACCTTC,CASSRRGENYGYTF
TRBJ1-6,TRBV30,.,.,TGTGCCTGCCTTCACGGAATACTTTCACCCCTCCACTTT,CACLHGILSPLHF
TRBJ2-7,TRBV9,.,TRBD2,TGTGCCAGCAGCGTGGGACTAGCGGGAGCCCAGGAGCAGTACTTC,CASSVGLAGAQEQYF
TRBJ2-1,TRBV5-4,.,TRBD2,TGTGCCAGCAGATACGGGACTAGCAACAATGAGCAGTTCTTC,CASRYGTSNNEQFF
TRBJ2-1,TRBV18,.,TRBD1,TGTGCCAGCTCACCACCGGGACAGAATGAGCAGTTCTTC,CASSPPGQNEQFF
TRBJ1-3,TRBV9,.,.,TGTGCCAGCAGCGTCGGACCGATAGCTGGAAACACCATATATTTT,CASSVGPIAGNTIYF
TRBJ1-2,TRBV18,.,.,TGTGCCAGCTCACCACAGGGTATTGCTTTCGGCTACACCTTC,CASSPQGIAFGYTF
TRBJ2-7,TRBV9,.,TRBD1,TGTGCCAGCAGCGTCGATGGACAGGGGAGGAACGAGCAGTACTTC,CASSVDGQGRNEQYF
TRBJ2-7,TRBV6-1,.,TRBD2,TGTGCCAGTGAGGGACTAGCGTCCTACGAGCAGTACTTC,CASEGLASYEQYF
TRBJ1-2,TRBV28,.,.,TGTGCCAGCAGTTTATTGGCTTCCAACGGCTACACCTTC,CASSLLASNGYTF
TRBJ2-5,TRBV4-1,.,TRBD2,TGCGCCAGCAGCCAGGGCCAGCGGGGGCCAGGGACCCAGTACTTC,CASSQGQRGPGTQYF
TRBJ2-7,TRBV4-3,.,TRBD2,TGCGCCAGCAGCCAAGGGCGGGGGAGGACCTACGAGCAGTACTTC,CASSQGRGRTYEQYF
TRBJ2-5,TRBV10-1,.,.,TGCGCCAGCAACGACCAGGTACAAGAGACCCAGTACTTC,CASNDQVQETQYF
TRBJ2-2,TRBV28,few,.,TGTGCCAGCATGCCGAACACCGGGGAGCTGTTTTTT,CASMPNTGELFF
TRBJ1-2,TRBV5-8,few,TRBD1,TGTGCCAGCCACAGGGGGCGCGACTATGGCTACACCTTC,CASHRGRDYGYTF
TRBJ2-3,TRBV4-3,.,.,TGCGCCAGCAGCCAAGGTCCCCGCAGACCGGCATTAGATACGCAGTATTTT,CASSQGPRRPALDTQYF
TRBJ1-2,TRBV2,.,.,TGTGCCAGCAGTGAGGGGACCATCATTGGCTACACCTTC,CASSEGTIIGYTF
TRBJ2-2,TRBV10-3,few,TRBD2,TGTGCCATCAGTACAGGACTAGCGGGAGCAAACACCGGGGAGCTGTTTTTT,CAISTGLAGANTGELFF
TRBJ2-3,TRBV4-1,.,TRBD2,TGCGCCAGCAGCCAAGGGGCGGGAGCGGGAGTTGATACGCAGTATTTT,CASSQGAGAGVDTQYF
TRBJ1-1,TRBV7-3,.,.,TGTGCCAGCAGCTTCGAAGGGCTAGACACTGAAGCTTTCTTT,CASSFEGLDTEAFF
TRBJ2-1,TRBV5-1,.,.,TGCGCCAGCAGCTTGGGTGGTAGCCACAATGAGCAGTTCTTC,CASSLGGSHNEQFF
TRBJ2-4,TRBV9,.,TRBD2,TGTGCCAGCAGCGTAGGGTTACTAGCGGGAGTTAACATTCAGTACTTC,CASSVGLLAGVNIQYF
TRBJ1-1,TRBV11-2,few,.,TGTGCCAGCAGCTTTTACATGGACACTGAAGCTTTCTTT,CASSFYMDTEAFF
TRBJ1-2,TRBV28,.,TRBD1,TGTGCCAGCAGGCGACAGGGGGCGCTTGGCTACACCTTC,CASRRQGALGYTF
TRBJ2-2,TRBV11-1,.,TRBD1,TGTGCCAGCAGCCGGATCCCCGACAGGGTGGGCGGGGAGCTGTTTTTT,CASSRIPDRVGGELFF
TRBJ2-7,TRBV6-1,.,.,TGTGCCAGCAGTGAAGCTATTATAGCGTCCGCCTACGAGCAGTACTTC,CASSEAIIASAYEQYF
TRBJ2-5,TRBV28,.,.,TGTGCCAGCAGCGTTATACAAGAGACCCAGTACTTC,CASSVIQETQYF
TRBJ1-1,TRBV6-1,.,.,TGTGCCAGCAGTGTTCTAGAAGCTTTCTTT,CASSVLEAFF
TRBJ2-2,TRBV4-1,once,.,TGCGCCAGCAGCCAACTCCCCATTGGGCGCCAAGGGGAGCTGTTTTTT,CASSQLPIGRQGELFF
TRBJ2-3,TRBV7-9,.,.,TGTGCCAGCAGCTTTGCTAGCGGCACAGATACGCAGTATTTT,CASSFASGTDTQYF